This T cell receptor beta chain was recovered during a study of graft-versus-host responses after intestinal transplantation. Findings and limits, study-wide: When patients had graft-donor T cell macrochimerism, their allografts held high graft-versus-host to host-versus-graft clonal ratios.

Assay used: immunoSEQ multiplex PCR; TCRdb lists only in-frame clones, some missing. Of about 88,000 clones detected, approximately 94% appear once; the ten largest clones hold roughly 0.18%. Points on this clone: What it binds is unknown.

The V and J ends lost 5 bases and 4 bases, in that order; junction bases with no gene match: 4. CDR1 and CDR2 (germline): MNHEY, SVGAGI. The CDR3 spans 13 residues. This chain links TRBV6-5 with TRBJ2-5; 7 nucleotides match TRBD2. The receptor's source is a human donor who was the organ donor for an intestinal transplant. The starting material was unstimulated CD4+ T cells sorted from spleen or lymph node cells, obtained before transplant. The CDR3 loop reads CASSRGEGETQYF. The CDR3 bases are TGTGCCAGCAGTCGGGGGGAGGGAGAGACCCAGTACTTC.